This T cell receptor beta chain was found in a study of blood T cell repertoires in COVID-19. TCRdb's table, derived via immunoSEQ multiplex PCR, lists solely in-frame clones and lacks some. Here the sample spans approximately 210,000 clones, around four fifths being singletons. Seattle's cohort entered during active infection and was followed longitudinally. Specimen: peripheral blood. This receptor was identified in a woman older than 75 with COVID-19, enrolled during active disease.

This CDR3 is CASSYSTRAGGFEAFF. Here the CDR3 DNA reads TGTGCCAGCAGTTACTCCACTCGGGCAGGGGGTTTTGAAGCTTTCTTT. The V gene is TRBV6-2 or TRBV6-3, the J gene TRBJ1-1, with 7 positions matching TRBD1. Germline V gene lookup returns CDR1 MNHEY and CDR2 SVGEGT. V was clipped by 0 bases and J by 7 bases; unmatched bases: 11. The CDR3 consists of 16 residues.